This passage covers 13 T cell receptor beta chains from one sample sequenced in a study of cytomegalovirus exposure and HLA in healthy donors. Both 60 Vbeta primers and 13 Jbeta primers went into the PCR. Measured with immunoSEQ multiplex PCR; TCRdb has only the in-frame clones, and not every one. Seen here are around 140,000 clones, approximately 82% observed once, and the top ten hold over 1.5%. Sequenced: PBMCs. The receptors originated from a man in his forties in good health and CMV-seronegative.

About this clone: This CDR3 is also generated by other DNA sequences in the sample. This chain uses TRBV9 with TRBJ1-2; tentatively, D is TRBD1 (6 bases). The CDR3 contains 15 residues. V gave up 0 bases and J gave up 8 bases, with 17 bases separating them. The germline V gene encodes CDR1 SGDLS and CDR2 YYNGEE. The CDR3 loop reads CASSVEVGGLGGYTF. The CDR3 bases are TGTGCCAGCAGCGTAGAAGTGGGGGGGCTGGGGGGCTACACCTTC. Full variable domain (missing parts from reference TRBV9 and TRBJ1-2): DSGVTQTPKHLITATGQRVTLRCSPRSGDLSVYWYQQSLDQGLQFLIQYYNGEERAKGNILERFSAQQFPDLHSELNLSSLELGDSALYFCASSVEVGGLGGYTFGSGTRLTVV.

The rearrangement joins TRBV4-1 to TRBJ2-1; TRBD2 matches at 8 bases. Germline trimming cut 3 bases from V and 8 bases from J; bases unmatched to any gene: 6. The CDR3 loop spans 14 amino acids. CDR1 and CDR2 (germline): MGHRA, YSYEKL. CDR3 in amino acids: CASSQPGLGDEQFF. The CDR3, as DNA: TGCGCCAGCAGCCAGCCGGGACTAGGCGATGAGCAGTTCTTC.

This clone was detected only once. This chain links TRBV5-5 with TRBJ1-2; 7 bases are shared with TRBD1. The junction had 18 bases not matched to a gene; V was cut back by 6 bases and J by 7 bases. This CDR3 is built from 16 residues. CDR1 is SGHKS and CDR2 is YYEKEE in the germline V gene (reference sequence). This chain's CDR3 is CASNFLDRPGYVGYTF. The CDR3 DNA is TGTGCCAGCAACTTTCTGGACAGGCCCGGTTACGTTGGCTACACCTTC. The whole variable domain, remainder taken from reference TRBV5-5 and TRBJ1-2, is DAGVTQSPTHLIKTRGQQVTLRCSPISGHKSVSWYQQVLGQGPQFIFQYYEKEERGRGNFPDRFSARQFPNYSSELNVNALLLGDSALYLCASNFLDRPGYVGYTFGSGTRLTVV.

V usage is TRBV13 and J usage is TRBJ2-7; 7 positions match TRBD1. This CDR3 is 14 amino acids long. The ends lost 5 bases at V and 4 bases at J; junction bases unmatched: 8. Germline V gene sequence: CDR1 PRHDT, CDR2 FYEKMQ (reference sequence). CDR3 nucleotides: TGTGCCAGCAGCCCAGGGACAGCTAGTTACGAGCAGTACTTC. Translating gives CASSPGTASYEQYF. Variable domain in full (rest from reference TRBV13 and TRBJ2-7): AAGVIQSPRHLIKEKRETATLKCYPIPRHDTVYWYQQGPGQDPQFLISFYEKMQSDKGSIPDRFSAQQFSDYHSELNMSSLELGDSALYFCASSPGTASYEQYFGPGTRLTVT.

This clone was observed a few times. Other DNA sequences in the sample encode the same CDR3. The CDR3 reads CASSLAGSGGYTF. In DNA, the CDR3 is TGTGCCAGCAGCTTAGCAGGGAGCGGGGGCTACACCTTC. The chain carries TRBV7-2 and TRBJ1-2, with D unresolved. CDR3 length: 13 residues. Germline V CDR1 and CDR2: SGHTA, FQGNSA. The V end was cut by 0 bases, the J end by 8 bases, with 10 bases between.

The chain couples TRBV7-9 to TRBJ2-3; TRBD1 is a possible D gene (6 bases). Trimming took 7 bases from V and 1 from J, leaving 18 bases between them. This CDR3 contains 16 residues. The germline gives CDR1 SEHNR, CDR2 FQNEAQ (reference sequence). CDR3: CASTGWDIEGTDTQYF. The CDR3 bases are TGTGCCAGCACGGGATGGGACATAGAGGGCACAGATACGCAGTATTTT.

This clone turned up a few times. The chain recombines TRBV19 with TRBJ1-5; D not resolved. Germline V lookup: CDR1 LNHDA, CDR2 SQIVND (reference sequence). The V gene lost 1 base and the J gene lost 6 bases, with 7 bases spanning the gap. The CDR3 is 13 amino acids. The CDR3 spells CASSIGGSQPQHF. CDR3 nucleotides: TGTGCCAGTAGTATAGGAGGGAGTCAGCCCCAGCATTTT. Full variable domain (outside the CDR3, taken from reference TRBV19 and TRBJ1-5): DGGITQSPKYLFRKEGQNVTLSCEQNLNHDAMYWYRQDPGQGLRLIYYSQIVNDFQKGDIAEGYSVSREKKESFPLTVTSAQKNPTAFYLCASSIGGSQPQHFGDGTRLSIL.

The CDR3 nucleotides are TGTGCCAGCAGCCAAGATAGAGCAAGTACAGATACGCAGTATTTT. It encodes CASSQDRASTDTQYF. The J gene is TRBJ2-3, the V gene TRBV14; D unresolved. Germline V lookup: CDR1 SGHDN, CDR2 FVKESK. The CDR3 contains 15 residues. The V end lost 0 bases, the J end lost 3 bases, and 10 bases lay between the germline ends.

The chain uses TRBV4-3 and TRBJ2-1; maybe TRBD2 (6 bases). In germline, CDR1 is LGHNA, CDR2 YSLEER. This CDR3 spans 17 amino acids. Trimming removed 4 bases from V and 3 bases from J, with 19 bases in between. The CDR3 loop is CASSRDLRGDVYNEQFF. CDR3 in DNA: TGCGCCAGCAGCCGAGACCTCCGCGGGGACGTCTACAATGAGCAGTTCTTC.

The genes are TRBV29-1 and TRBJ2-7; D remains ambiguous. V was cut by 3 bases and J by 0 bases, with 12 bases left in between. From germline, CDR1 is SQVTM and CDR2 ANQGSEA. The length of the CDR3 is 14 residues. This CDR3 is CSVDGQSSSYEQYF. The CDR3 DNA follows: TGCAGCGTTGATGGGCAGAGCAGCTCCTACGAGCAGTACTTC.

CDR3 sequence: CASSLAVLAGGLDEQFF. CDR3 bases: TGTGCCAGCAGCTTAGCGGTACTAGCGGGGGGGCTGGATGAGCAGTTCTTC. The chain carries TRBV7-9 and TRBJ2-1; 13 nucleotides line up with TRBD2. With 0 bases clipped from V and 8 bases from J, the junction kept 7 bases outside the gene matches. The CDR3 runs to 17 residues. Germline values: CDR1 SEHNR, CDR2 FQNEAQ (reference sequence).

This clone was picked up a small number of times. This sequence joins TRBV9 and TRBJ2-7; possibly TRBD1 for D (5 bases). The V gene's germline CDR1 is SGDLS and CDR2 YYNGEE. V shed 0 bases and J shed 5 bases, with 12 bases lying between them. CDR3 length: 14 residues. As DNA, the CDR3 is TGTGCCAGCAGCGTAGAACAGGTCGGGCACGAGCAGTACTTC. It specifies CASSVEQVGHEQYF.

J is TRBJ2-1 and V is TRBV27; TRBD1 matches at 8 bases. Germline V gene data show CDR1 as MNHEY and CDR2 as SMNVEV (reference sequence). The CDR3 is 14 residues long. V was clipped by 10 bases and J by 0 bases; unmatched bases: 5. This chain's CDR3 is CATRTGSSYNEQFF. The CDR3 DNA sequence: TGTGCCACCCGGACAGGGAGCTCCTACAATGAGCAGTTCTTC.